The clone carrying this TCR beta chain came up a few times. The antigen is undetermined. V was trimmed by 0 bases and J by 2 bases, leaving 10 bases between them. Germline V gives CDR1 LNHNV, CDR2 YYDKDF (reference sequence). The CDR3 consists of 15 residues. This record comes from a study of CD8+CD57+ T cells in acquired aplastic anemia. Whole-study findings and limits: Patients and controls had in common approximately 29 CD8+ CDR3 sequences.

The sequenced patients had an expansion of CD8+CD57+ cells seen by flow cytometry. Severe acquired aplastic anemia affected all patients. Both TCR beta VDJ combination and CDR3 sequence profiling were carried out. Genomic DNA was the template for this profiling. In TCRdb, the reads were re-called with MiXCR into one record per CDR3 protein. Among roughly 280,000 distinct CDR3 sequences listed, roughly 61% were seen once. The chain couples TRBV15 to TRBJ2-5; no clear D. Sample: sorted CD4+, CD8+, or CD8+CD57+ T cells (not recorded which) from PBMCs. This clonotype was obtained from a human donor with aplastic anemia. CDR3 nucleotide sequence: TGTGCCACCAGCAGAGATGGGTCAGTTCAAGAGACCCAGTACTTC. It codes for CATSRDGSVQETQYF.